These 3 T cell receptor beta chains share one sample of origin, sequenced in a study of a mutant IDH1 vaccine in newly diagnosed glioma. Their antigens are not known. TCRdb keeps only in-frame clones here, not all; method: immunoSEQ multiplex PCR. The table records around 30,000 clones, roughly 77% of them present only once. Time point noted: week 35, safety follow-up. The vaccine gave 300 ug of a 20-mer mutant IDH1 peptide subcutaneously per dose. The source material was PBMCs, sampled from a glioma patient whose treatment included an IDH1 peptide vaccine. These TCRs come from a man aged 40-49 years with glioma. Some clones in this sample may be carry-over from other donors' samples.

V is TRBV6-6 and J is TRBJ2-7, with unresolved D. The CDR3 length is 13 residues. Trimming took 0 bases from V and 3 from J, leaving 6 bases between them. Germline CDR1 MNHNY, CDR2 SVGAGI (reference sequence). The DNA of the CDR3 is TGTGCCAGCAGTTACTCTCCCCACTACGAGCAGTACTTC. Translating gives CASSYSPHYEQYF.

The chain combines TRBV6-1 with TRBJ2-1, with TRBD2 matching 7 bases. The V segment lost 4 bases and the J segment 2 bases; nucleotides outside the gene matches: 5. Germline-derived CDR1 and CDR2 are MNHNS and SASEGT. This CDR3 is built from 15 residues. The CDR3 DNA follows: TGTGCCAGCAGTGTCTGGGGGGGACCCTACAATGAGCAGTTCTTC. Encoded protein: CASSVWGGPYNEQFF.

This chain joins TRBV19 and TRBJ1-2, with 12 bases matching TRBD1. The length of the CDR3 is 18 residues. Germline V gene data show CDR1 as LNHDA and CDR2 as SQIVND (reference sequence). Germline trimming cut 3 bases from V and 7 bases from J; bases unmatched to any gene: 15. The CDR3 spells CASSITSYRDRGRIGYTF. The CDR3 coding sequence is TGTGCCAGTAGTATTACCTCCTACCGGGACAGGGGGCGCATTGGCTACACCTTC.